This T cell receptor beta chain derives from a study of graft-versus-host responses after intestinal transplantation. In the study overall: Grafts were multivisceral, liver-intestinal, or isolated intestinal. General observations from the study: Allografts of patients with graft-donor T cell macrochimerism showed high graft-versus-host to host-versus-graft clone ratios. Early post-transplant HvG declines were associated with peak circulating GvH clone levels.

The CDR3 is made up of 13 amino acids. The germline CDR1 and CDR2 sequences are SGHDT and YYEEEE. V was shortened by 3 bases and J by 4 bases, with 8 bases between the two germline ends. Method: immunoSEQ multiplex PCR; TCRdb's copy keeps in-frame clones and lacks some. The data show fewer than 120,000 clones, about 93% seen once. A note on this clone: Its cognate antigen is unknown.

This receptor was identified in a human donor who received an intestinal transplant. V usage is TRBV5-6 and J usage is TRBJ1-5; D is ambiguous. The specimen comprised unstimulated CD8+ T cells sorted from spleen or lymph node cells, sampled before intestinal transplant. The DNA for the CDR3 is TGTGCCAGCAGCTCGTCCGCTAATCAGCCCCAGCATTTT. Protein product: CASSSSANQPQHF.